These T cell receptor beta chains were read from a single sample in a study of T cells in Graves' hyperthyroidism and ophthalmopathy. Using its own MiXCR run on the multiplex PCR reads, TCRdb lists one record per CDR3 protein. The sample carries around 580,000 distinct CDR3 sequences, 16% recorded once. Sequenced: blood. Source of these receptors: a woman younger than 30 with Graves' hyperthyroidism. Each CDR3 is given with its conserved first and last residue. A D gene is named only where the DNA matches it firmly. Clone size is not always given. Where it is, it says once, few, many or a class for expanded clones.

D gene,clone size,J gene,V gene,CDR3 protein,CDR3 DNA
TRBD2,.,TRBJ2-3,TRBV5-1,CASSSGTSGGSSTDTQYF,TGCGCCAGCAGCTCCGGAACTAGCGGGGGGTCGTCAACCGATACGCAGTATTTT
TRBD2,.,TRBJ2-2,TRBV29-1,CSAGLAGGNTGELFF,TGCAGCGCTGGCCTAGCGGGAGGGAACACCGGGGAGCTGTTTTTT
TRBD1,.,TRBJ2-3,TRBV24-1,CATSDSVTGDIDTQYF,TGTGCCACCAGTGATTCCGTTACAGGGGATATAGATACGCAGTATTTT
.,few,TRBJ2-7,TRBV6-2/TRBV6-3,CASSSPPGVEQYF,TGTGCCAGCAGTTCCCCCCCCGGGGTCGAGCAGTACTTC
TRBD1,few,TRBJ2-7,TRBV4-1,CASSQEAGDRGPEQYF,TGCGCCAGCAGCCAAGAAGCGGGGGACAGGGGGCCCGAGCAGTACTTC
TRBD2,many,TRBJ2-1,TRBV6-1,CASSKAGGSYNEQFF,TGTGCCAGCAGTAAGGCGGGAGGGTCCTACAATGAGCAGTTCTTC
.,once,TRBJ2-5,TRBV14,CASSQESAGSEETQYF,TGTGCCAGCAGCCAAGAATCAGCGGGCTCGGAGGAGACCCAGTACTTC
.,.,TRBJ2-5,TRBV24-1,CATSDFGLGLAGETQYF,TGTGCCACCAGTGATTTCGGTCTGGGTTTGGCGGGAGAGACCCAGTACTTC
TRBD1,.,TRBJ2-2,TRBV11-3,CASSLHRGTGELFF,TGTGCCAGCAGCTTGCACAGGGGCACCGGGGAGCTGTTTTTT
.,.,TRBJ2-3,TRBV12-3/TRBV12-4,CVSSLRGGGTDTQYF,TGTGTCAGTAGTTTACGAGGGGGAGGCACAGATACGCAGTATTTT
.,many,TRBJ1-5,TRBV3-1,CASSPGGAQPQHF,TGTGCCAGCAGCCCGGGGGGGGCTCAGCCCCAGCATTTT
TRBD2,many,TRBJ2-3,TRBV20-1,CSAMAFGAGGPTDTQYF,TGCAGTGCTATGGCCTTCGGAGCGGGAGGGCCCACAGATACGCAGTATTTT
TRBD2,.,TRBJ2-5,TRBV5-1,CASSLFRGLAKETQYF,TGCGCCAGCAGCTTGTTTAGGGGACTAGCGAAAGAGACCCAGTACTTC
.,.,TRBJ1-6,TRBV5-1,CASSLEGPNSPLHF,TGCGCCAGCAGCTTGGAAGGGCCAAATTCACCCCTCCACTTT
.,few,TRBJ1-2,TRBV18,CASSPKTQTGNYGYTF,TGTGCCAGCTCACCAAAAACACAGACAGGAAACTATGGCTACACCTTC
TRBD2,many,TRBJ2-7,TRBV20-1,CSAGGSGGLYEQYF,TGCAGTGCTGGGGGTAGCGGGGGACTCTACGAGCAGTACTTC
.,few,TRBJ2-1,TRBV24-1,CATSDLRASYNEQFF,TGTGCCACCAGTGATTTACGGGCATCCTACAATGAGCAGTTCTTC
TRBD1,.,TRBJ2-5,TRBV20-1,CSATPLTGIGETQYF,TGCAGTGCAACACCATTGACAGGGATCGGAGAGACCCAGTACTTC
.,.,TRBJ1-1,TRBV6-5,CASSYSLLSAGANTEAFF,TGTGCCAGCAGTTACTCCCTCTTGTCGGCAGGGGCGAACACTGAAGCTTTCTTT
.,.,TRBJ2-3,TRBV7-3,CASSLTTGFTDTQYF,TGTGCCAGCAGCTTAACTACAGGGTTTACAGATACGCAGTATTTT
.,many,TRBJ2-1,TRBV10-3,CAISGGGGETAPDNEQFF,TGTGCCATCAGTGGGGGAGGAGGGGAGACAGCCCCTGACAATGAGCAGTTCTTC
.,once,TRBJ1-4,TRBV3-1,CASSQPTGGRRELFF,TGTGCCAGCAGCCAACCTACGGGGGGACGGAGAGAACTGTTTTTT
.,.,TRBJ2-1,TRBV19,CASSFLGGVNEQFF,TGTGCCAGTAGTTTCTTAGGCGGGGTGAATGAGCAGTTCTTC
TRBD2,many,TRBJ2-7,TRBV2,CASMTGGEWEQYF,TGTGCCAGCATGACGGGGGGGGAGTGGGAGCAGTACTTC
.,.,TRBJ2-4,TRBV12-3/TRBV12-4,CASSFLLTGRNIQYF,TGTGCCAGCAGTTTCCTCCTAACAGGGAGAAACATTCAGTACTTC
.,many,TRBJ1-2,TRBV7-9,CASTPQQFYGYTF,TGTGCCAGCACCCCACAGCAGTTCTATGGCTACACCTTC
.,few,TRBJ1-2,TRBV6-1,CASSPQQVGYGYTF,TGTGCCAGCAGCCCTCAGCAGGTTGGGTATGGCTACACCTTC
TRBD2,many,TRBJ2-1,TRBV12-3/TRBV12-4,CASSLLAGGSEQFF,TGTGCCAGCAGTTTACTAGCGGGGGGGAGCGAGCAGTTCTTC
.,.,TRBJ1-2,TRBV2,CASTQGFNYGYTF,TGTGCCAGCACCCAGGGCTTCAACTATGGCTACACCTTC
.,.,TRBJ2-3,TRBV6-1,CASSEIGRPGDTQYF,TGTGCCAGCAGTGAAATCGGACGTCCAGGGGATACGCAGTATTTT
TRBD1,many,TRBJ1-2,TRBV28,CASSDIDRVNYGYTF,TGTGCCAGCAGTGATATCGACAGGGTTAACTATGGCTACACCTTC
.,many,TRBJ1-1,TRBV13,CASSLGVTGAGTEAFF,TGTGCCAGCAGCTTAGGGGTTACGGGGGCGGGCACTGAAGCTTTCTTT
TRBD1,.,TRBJ2-5,TRBV29-1,CSGSGDRGLETQYF,TGCAGCGGGTCGGGAGACAGGGGTTTGGAGACCCAGTACTTC
TRBD2,many,TRBJ2-7,TRBV7-8,CASSGPWGGGASYEQYF,TGTGCCAGCAGCGGACCCTGGGGCGGGGGGGCATCCTACGAGCAGTACTTC
.,.,TRBJ1-2,TRBV20-1,CSALGTSVVGYTF,TGCAGTGCTTTAGGGACATCCGTTGTTGGCTACACCTTC
.,.,TRBJ1-3,TRBV29-1,CSVNLGNTIYF,TGCAGCGTTAACCTTGGAAACACCATATATTTT
TRBD1,few,TRBJ1-6,TRBV19,CASSPKGQGGKNSPLHF,TGTGCCAGTAGTCCTAAGGGACAGGGAGGGAAGAATTCACCCCTCCACTTT
.,.,TRBJ2-3,TRBV12-3/TRBV12-4,CASRPDTGRDTQYF,TGTGCCAGCAGACCCGACACCGGCAGAGATACGCAGTATTTT
.,.,TRBJ2-2,TRBV7-9,CASSLETGGTGELFF,TGTGCCAGCAGCTTAGAGACAGGAGGCACCGGGGAGCTGTTTTTT
.,.,TRBJ1-2,TRBV20-1,CSARDKGRPTTIGYTF,TGCAGTGCTAGAGATAAGGGGAGACCAACTACTATTGGCTACACCTTC
TRBD1,.,TRBJ1-2,TRBV7-6,CASSAQGAYGYTF,TGTGCCAGCAGCGCACAGGGGGCGTATGGCTACACCTTC
TRBD2,few,TRBJ2-3,TRBV15,CATSRDGGVPTDTQYF,TGTGCCACCAGCAGAGATGGGGGGGTCCCCACAGATACGCAGTATTTT
TRBD2,many,TRBJ2-5,TRBV3-1,CASRFLAGTSRETQYF,TGTGCCAGCAGGTTCCTAGCGGGCACATCGAGAGAGACCCAGTACTTC
.,many,TRBJ1-1,TRBV11-3,CASSWGGDTEAFF,TGTGCCAGCAGCTGGGGAGGGGACACTGAAGCTTTCTTT
.,few,TRBJ2-7,TRBV19,CASSGGRGSYEQYF,TGTGCCAGTAGTGGGGGCCGAGGCTCCTACGAGCAGTACTTC
TRBD2,.,TRBJ2-1,TRBV6-2/TRBV6-3,CASSQGLAGTSYNEQFF,TGTGCCAGCAGTCAGGGACTAGCGGGAACGTCCTACAATGAGCAGTTCTTC
.,many,TRBJ2-2,TRBV20-1,CSASALGDTGELFF,TGCAGTGCTAGTGCCCTCGGTGACACCGGGGAGCTGTTTTTT
TRBD1,many,TRBJ2-7,TRBV7-9,CASSSMTGEYEQYF,TGTGCCAGCAGCTCGATGACAGGGGAGTACGAGCAGTACTTC
.,.,TRBJ2-1,TRBV19,CASSITSWTAQNEQFF,TGTGCCAGTAGTATTACGTCCTGGACAGCGCAAAATGAGCAGTTCTTC
.,.,TRBJ2-3,TRBV27,CASSLLVGTDTQYF,TGTGCCAGCAGTTTATTAGTTGGAACAGATACGCAGTATTTT
.,many,TRBJ2-7,TRBV7-8,CASSLGGPSSYEQYF,TGTGCCAGCAGCTTAGGGGGGCCTAGCTCCTACGAGCAGTACTTC
TRBD2,few,TRBJ2-7,TRBV5-4,CASSGTVGLARNEQYF,TGTGCCAGCAGCGGGACCGTGGGACTAGCGCGAAACGAGCAGTACTTC
.,many,TRBJ2-3,TRBV20-1,CSALRSSTDTQYF,TGCAGTGCCCTCCGTAGTAGCACAGATACGCAGTATTTT
.,.,TRBJ1-5,TRBV28,CASSPGTINQPQHF,TGTGCCAGCAGTCCGGGGACAATTAATCAGCCCCAGCATTTT
.,many,TRBJ1-1,TRBV20-1,CSASYGTEAFF,TGCAGTGCTTCATATGGCACTGAAGCTTTCTTT
TRBD1,few,TRBJ2-7,TRBV6-1,CATRRPGTESYEQYF,TGTGCCACACGGAGGCCCGGGACAGAATCCTACGAGCAGTACTTC
.,many,TRBJ2-7,TRBV27,CASSLTGLPSYEQYF,TGTGCCAGCTCCCTCACGGGGTTACCCTCCTACGAGCAGTACTTC
TRBD1,many,TRBJ1-1,TRBV30,CAWRQVGQHKAFF,TGTGCCTGGAGGCAGGTGGGACAGCACAAAGCTTTCTTT
.,.,TRBJ2-1,TRBV7-3,CASSLIPGIYNEQFF,TGTGCCAGCAGCTTAATCCCAGGGATCTACAATGAGCAGTTCTTC
TRBD1,.,TRBJ2-3,TRBV10-2,CASSDRDRQLTDTQYF,TGCGCCAGCAGCGACCGGGACAGGCAATTGACAGATACGCAGTATTTT